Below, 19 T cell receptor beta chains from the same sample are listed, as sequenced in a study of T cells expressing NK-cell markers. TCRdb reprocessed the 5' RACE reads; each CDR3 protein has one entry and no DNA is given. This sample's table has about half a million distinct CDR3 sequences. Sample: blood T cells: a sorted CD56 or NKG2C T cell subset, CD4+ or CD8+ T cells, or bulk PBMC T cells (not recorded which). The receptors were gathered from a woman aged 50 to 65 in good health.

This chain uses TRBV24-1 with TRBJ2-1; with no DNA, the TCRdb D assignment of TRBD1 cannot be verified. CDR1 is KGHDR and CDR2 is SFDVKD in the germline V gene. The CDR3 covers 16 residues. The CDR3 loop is CATGGQGANIYNEQFF.

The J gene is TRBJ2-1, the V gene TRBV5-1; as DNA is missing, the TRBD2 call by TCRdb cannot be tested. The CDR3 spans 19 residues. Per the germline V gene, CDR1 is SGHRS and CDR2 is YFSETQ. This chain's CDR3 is CASSTPPGLAVDSYNEQFF.

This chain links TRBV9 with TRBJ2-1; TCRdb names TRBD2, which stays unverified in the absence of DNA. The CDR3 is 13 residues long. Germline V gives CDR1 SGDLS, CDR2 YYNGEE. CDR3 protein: CASSLRLDYEQFF.

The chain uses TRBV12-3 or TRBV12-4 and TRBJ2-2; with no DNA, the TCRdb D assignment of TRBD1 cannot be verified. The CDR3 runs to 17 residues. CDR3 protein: CASSTVIGTGITGELFF.

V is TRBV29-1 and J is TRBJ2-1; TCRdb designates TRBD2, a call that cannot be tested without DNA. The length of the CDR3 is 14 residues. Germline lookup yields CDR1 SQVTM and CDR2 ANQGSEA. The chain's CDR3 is CSGRIVGFRNEQFF.

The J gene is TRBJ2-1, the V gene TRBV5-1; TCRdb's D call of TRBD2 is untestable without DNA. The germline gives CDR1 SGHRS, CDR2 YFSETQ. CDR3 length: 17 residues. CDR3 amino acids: CASSLDLTSGREREQFF.

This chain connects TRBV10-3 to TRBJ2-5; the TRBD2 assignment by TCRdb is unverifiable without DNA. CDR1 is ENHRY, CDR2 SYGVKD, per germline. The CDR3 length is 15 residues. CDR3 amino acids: CAISILAGVKETQYF.

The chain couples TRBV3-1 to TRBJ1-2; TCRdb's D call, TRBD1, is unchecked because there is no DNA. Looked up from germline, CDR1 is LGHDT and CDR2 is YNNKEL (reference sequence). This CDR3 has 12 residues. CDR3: CASTHAGLGYTF.

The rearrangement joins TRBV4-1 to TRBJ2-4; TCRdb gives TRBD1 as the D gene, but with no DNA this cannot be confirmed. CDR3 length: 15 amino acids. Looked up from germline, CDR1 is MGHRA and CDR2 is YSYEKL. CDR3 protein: CASRPVGGTKNIQYF.

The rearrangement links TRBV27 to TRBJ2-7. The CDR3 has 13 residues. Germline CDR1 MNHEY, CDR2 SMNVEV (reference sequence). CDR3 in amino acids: CASRLAAPYEQYF.

The CDR3 here is CASSPALGPGETQYF. This rearrangement joins TRBV5-1 to TRBJ2-5; TCRdb picks TRBD2, but there is no DNA to check that call. CDR3 length equals 15 residues. Germline assignment: CDR1 SGHRS and CDR2 YFSETQ.

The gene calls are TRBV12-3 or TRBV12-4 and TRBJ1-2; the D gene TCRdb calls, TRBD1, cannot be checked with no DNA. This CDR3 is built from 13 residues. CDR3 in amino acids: CASSHGQDRGYTF.

CDR3 loop: CASTRWQGPYEQYF. The chain carries TRBV12-3 or TRBV12-4 and TRBJ2-7; TCRdb's D gene call, TRBD1, goes unchecked for lack of DNA. This CDR3 region has 14 residues.

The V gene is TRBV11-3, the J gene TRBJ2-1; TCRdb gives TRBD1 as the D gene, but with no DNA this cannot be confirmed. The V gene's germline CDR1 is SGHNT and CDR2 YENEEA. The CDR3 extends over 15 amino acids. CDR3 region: CASTRGWTGENEQFF.

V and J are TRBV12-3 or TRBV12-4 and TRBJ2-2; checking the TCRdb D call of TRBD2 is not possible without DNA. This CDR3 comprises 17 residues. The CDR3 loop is CASSLLLAGVTTGELFF.

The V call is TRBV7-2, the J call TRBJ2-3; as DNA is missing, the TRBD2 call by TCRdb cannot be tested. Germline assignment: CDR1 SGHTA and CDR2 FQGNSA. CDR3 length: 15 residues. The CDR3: CASSPVSGSTDTQYF.

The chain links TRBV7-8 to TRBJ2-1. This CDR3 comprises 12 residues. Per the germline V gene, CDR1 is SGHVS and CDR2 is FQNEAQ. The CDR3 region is CASSFMLNEQFF.

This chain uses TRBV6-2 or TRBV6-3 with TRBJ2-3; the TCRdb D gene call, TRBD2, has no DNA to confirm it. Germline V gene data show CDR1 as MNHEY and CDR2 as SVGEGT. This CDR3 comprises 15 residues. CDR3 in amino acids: CASTPPDGMADTQYF.

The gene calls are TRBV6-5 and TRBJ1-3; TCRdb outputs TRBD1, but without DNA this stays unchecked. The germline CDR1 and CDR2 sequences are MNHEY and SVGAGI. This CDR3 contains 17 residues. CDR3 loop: CASSYGTGPPSGNTIYF.